Below, 22 T cell receptor beta chains from the same sample are listed, as sequenced in a study of beta chain features in type 1 diabetes. Expressed TCRB transcripts were sequenced, since all the RNA that had been isolated was reverse transcribed. Data came from immunoSEQ multiplex PCR; TCRdb stores just in-frame clones and leaves some out. The sample carries fewer than 550,000 clones, roughly 10% recorded once. Specimen: naive CD4+ T cells from blood. The receptors come from a woman younger than 35 in good health.

This clone was observed a few times. This chain links TRBV7-9 with TRBJ2-1, with TRBD1 matching 9 bases. V dropped 4 bases and J dropped 4; count of bases not matched to a gene: 5. This CDR3 is built from 15 residues. Per the germline V gene, CDR1 is SEHNR and CDR2 is FQNEAQ (reference sequence). The CDR3 coding sequence is TGTGCCAGCAGCTCCCGGGACAGGGAATACAATGAGCAGTTCTTC. It is translated as CASSSRDREYNEQFF.

The rearrangement joins TRBV30 to TRBJ2-1; perhaps TRBD2 as D (5 bases). The V and J ends lost 0 bases and 9 bases respectively, with 9 bases between them. CDR3 size: 12 residues. Germline CDR1 GTSNPN, CDR2 SVGIG (reference sequence). In DNA, the CDR3 is TGTGCCTGGAGTGTTGGAGCGGTTGAGCAGTTCTTC. Translating gives CAWSVGAVEQFF. Full variable domain (rest looked up from reference TRBV30 and TRBJ2-1): SQTIHQWPATLVQPVGSPLSLECTVEGTSNPNLYWYRQAAGRGLQLLFYSVGIGQISSEVPQNLSASRPQDRQFILSSKKLLLSDSGFYLCAWSVGAVEQFFGPGTRLTVL.

This chain connects TRBV13 to TRBJ2-6; possible D gene TRBD2, 6 bases. The CDR3 extends over 17 amino acids. V shed 7 bases and J shed 0 bases, with 16 bases lying between them. The germline V gene has CDR1 PRHDT and CDR2 FYEKMQ (reference sequence). CDR3 amino acids: CASIVSGGSSGANVLTF. The CDR3 DNA is TGTGCCAGCATCGTGTCTGGAGGGAGCTCTGGGGCCAACGTCCTGACTTTC.

The chain couples TRBV7-2 to TRBJ2-1; perhaps TRBD1 as D (6 bases). The CDR3 has 15 amino acids. The germline V gene encodes CDR1 SGHTA and CDR2 FQGNSA. The V gene lost 1 base and the J gene lost 3 bases, with 10 bases spanning the gap. CDR3 sequence reads: CASSLGRGNYNEQFF. The CDR3 DNA reads as TGTGCCAGCAGCTTAGGAAGGGGGAACTACAATGAGCAGTTCTTC.

V gene TRBV10-2 combines with J gene TRBJ2-5; D perhaps matches TRBD1 (6 bases). CDR1 is WSHSY and CDR2 is SAAADI in the germline V gene. CDR3 length: 14 residues. Trimming removed 2 bases from V and 6 bases from J, with 13 bases in between. The CDR3 sequence: CASSETGWIKTQYF. The CDR3 DNA is TGCGCCAGCAGTGAGACAGGGTGGATCAAGACCCAGTACTTC.

This clone was detected many times. The rearrangement joins TRBV29-1 to TRBJ2-2; D gene uncertain. CDR1 is SQVTM and CDR2 is ANQGSEA in the germline V gene. The CDR3 is 13 amino acids. V was pared by 8 bases and J by 1 base, with 11 bases between. The CDR3 is CSPHGRNTGELFF. DNA of the CDR3: TGCAGCCCCCATGGTCGGAACACCGGGGAGCTGTTTTTT.

V and J are TRBV29-1 and TRBJ2-7, with 11 bases lining up with TRBD1. CDR3 length: 14 amino acids. CDR1 and CDR2 from the germline V gene are SQVTM and ANQGSEA. J lost 1 base, V lost 6 bases, and 5 bases had no gene match. This chain's CDR3 is CSVTGTGGSYEQYF. The CDR3 bases are TGCAGCGTCACCGGGACAGGGGGATCCTACGAGCAGTACTTC.

A few counts support this clone. The V gene is TRBV10-3, the J gene TRBJ2-3; tentative D call: TRBD2 (7 bases). This CDR3 comprises 14 residues. Germline V CDR1 and CDR2: ENHRY, SYGVKD. V was shortened by 6 bases and J by 4 bases, with 14 bases between the two germline ends. CDR3 nucleotides: TGTGCCATCAGCGCCGCGGGGGCCTCAGATACGCAGTATTTT. Its translation is CAISAAGASDTQYF.

This clone has only a few counts. V is TRBV29-1 and J is TRBJ2-5; 8 bases map to TRBD1. Germline V CDR1 and CDR2: SQVTM, ANQGSEA. The CDR3 runs 13 residues. V gave up 4 bases and J gave up 5 bases; unmatched junction bases: 6. This CDR3 reads CSVGRQGKETQYF. Here the CDR3 DNA reads TGCAGCGTTGGCCGACAGGGGAAGGAGACCCAGTACTTC.

On this clone itself: The sample contains more than one DNA sequence encoding this CDR3. V is TRBV9 and J is TRBJ2-5; the D gene could be TRBD1 or TRBD2 (6 bases each). V was cut by 2 bases and J by 2 bases, with 10 bases left in between. The germline V gene has CDR1 SGDLS and CDR2 YYNGEE. This CDR3 contains 14 residues. The chain's CDR3 is CASSVGGPQETQYF. CDR3 nucleotides: TGTGCCAGCAGCGTCGGGGGCCCACAAGAGACCCAGTACTTC.

The rearrangement joins TRBV19 to TRBJ1-5; 9 bases are shared with TRBD1. This CDR3 is built from 15 residues. Germline loops: CDR1 LNHDA, CDR2 SQIVND (reference sequence). The V gene end was trimmed by 3 bases and the J gene end by 4 bases; junction bases not matched to a gene: 4. CDR3 amino acids: CASSIWGQGNQPQHF. Here the CDR3 DNA reads TGTGCCAGTAGTATTTGGGGACAGGGAAATCAGCCCCAGCATTTT.

This clone was detected a few times. The chain links TRBV4-1 to TRBJ2-1; weak D call: TRBD1 (5 bases). CDR1 and CDR2 from the germline V gene are MGHRA and YSYEKL. The CDR3 is made up of 15 amino acids. Trimming left V 1 base short and J 15 bases short, with 22 bases between. Written as DNA, the CDR3 is TGCGCCAGCAGCCAAGTCTTTTCTTTGGCCATGGGGCTGTTCTTC. Translation: CASSQVFSLAMGLFF.

The sample holds a few counts of this clone. The V gene is TRBV28, the J gene TRBJ2-7; no clear D gene. The CDR3 is made up of 13 amino acids. With 3 bases removed from V and 5 bases from J, the gap between germline ends came to 11 bases. CDR1 is MDHEN, CDR2 SYDVKM, per germline. The CDR3 spells CASSLASQHEQYV. The DNA for the CDR3 is TGTGCCAGCAGTTTGGCCTCTCAACACGAGCAGTACGTC.

The gene calls are TRBV7-3 and TRBJ2-5; D possibly matches TRBD1 or TRBD2 (5 bases each). Germline-derived CDR1 and CDR2 are SGHTA and FQGTGA. This CDR3 region has 13 residues. The V gene lost 5 bases and the J gene lost 5 bases, with 12 bases spanning the gap. The CDR3 sequence: CASSPPGTETQYF. In nucleotides, the CDR3 is TGTGCCAGCAGCCCCCCAGGGACGGAGACCCAGTACTTC.

This clone has a handful of counts. This chain links TRBV18 with TRBJ2-3; 9 nucleotides line up with TRBD2. CDR1 is KGHSH, CDR2 LQKENI, per germline. After removal of 2 bases from V and 0 bases from J, the junction contained 12 bases not matched to a gene. This CDR3 is 19 amino acids long. The CDR3 reads CASSPIDLAGHTSTDTQYF. The CDR3 DNA is TGTGCCAGCTCACCAATTGATCTAGCGGGACACACTAGCACAGATACGCAGTATTTT.

This clone was picked up a small number of times. Compared with germline, one end of the junction differs, possibly owing to a read error. The chain recombines TRBV7-7 with TRBJ2-1, with TRBD2 matching 14 bases. The CDR3 is made up of 15 amino acids. Germline assignment: CDR1 SSHAT and CDR2 FNYEAQ (reference sequence). CDR3 sequence (DNA): TGTGCTAGCAGCCAGGGACTAGCGGGAGTTGATGAGCAGTTCTTC. It yields the protein CASSQGLAGVDEQFF.

The chain couples TRBV15 to TRBJ2-5, with D possibly being TRBD2 (6 bases). Germline V gene lookup returns CDR1 LNHNV and CDR2 YYDKDF (reference sequence). Between the trimmed V and J ends, which lost 7 bases and 5 bases, there was a span of 17 bases. The CDR3 covers 14 residues. The CDR3 coding sequence is TGTGCCACCAAGCCAGCGGGCCTTCGGGAGACCCAGTACTTC. This encodes CATKPAGLRETQYF.

In this sample, this clone turned up a few times. The gene calls are TRBV5-1 and TRBJ2-3, with 13 bases that match TRBD2. Losses at the gene ends were 4 bases for V and 4 bases for J; bases not matched to a gene: 3. CDR1 SGHRS and CDR2 YFSETQ come from the germline V gene. The CDR3 runs 15 residues. DNA for the CDR3: TGCGCCAGCAGCCGGGGACTAGCGGGGCCAGATACGCAGTATTTT. It encodes CASSRGLAGPDTQYF.

The chain links TRBV27 to TRBJ2-1, with TRBD1 matching over 11 bases. V gave up 4 bases and J gave up 7 bases; unmatched junction bases: 3. Germline V gene sequence: CDR1 MNHEY, CDR2 SMNVEV (reference sequence). CDR3 length: 14 amino acids. CDR3 bases: TGTGCCAGCAGTTGGGACAGGGGGATGAATGAGCAGTTCTTC. It is translated as CASSWDRGMNEQFF.

This clone was counted a few times. This chain links TRBV30 with TRBJ2-3; D possibly corresponds to TRBD1 (6 bases). Trimming pared 3 bases from V and 1 base from J, leaving 8 bases between. This CDR3 comprises 13 residues. CDR1 is GTSNPN and CDR2 is SVGIG in the germline V gene (reference sequence). Written as DNA, the CDR3 is TGTGCCTGGAGAAGGACAGGCACAGATACGCAGTATTTT. This translates into CAWRRTGTDTQYF.

The V and J genes are TRBV6-6 and TRBJ2-1; no clear D gene. The CDR3 totals 13 residues. V gave up 6 bases and J gave up 6 bases, with 12 bases separating them. CDR1 and CDR2 from the germline V gene are MNHNY and SVGAGI (reference sequence). CDR3 sequence reads: CASRPRVGNEQFF. Here the CDR3 DNA reads TGTGCCAGCAGACCTCGAGTTGGCAATGAGCAGTTCTTC.

The rearrangement joins TRBV14 to TRBJ2-3; D is uncertain. Germline loops: CDR1 SGHDN, CDR2 FVKESK. The CDR3 contains 14 residues. Deletions cut 2 bases from V and 2 bases from J, with 8 bases between. The CDR3 spells CASSQRSNTDTQYF. As DNA, the CDR3 is TGTGCCAGCAGCCAACGCAGTAACACAGATACGCAGTATTTT.